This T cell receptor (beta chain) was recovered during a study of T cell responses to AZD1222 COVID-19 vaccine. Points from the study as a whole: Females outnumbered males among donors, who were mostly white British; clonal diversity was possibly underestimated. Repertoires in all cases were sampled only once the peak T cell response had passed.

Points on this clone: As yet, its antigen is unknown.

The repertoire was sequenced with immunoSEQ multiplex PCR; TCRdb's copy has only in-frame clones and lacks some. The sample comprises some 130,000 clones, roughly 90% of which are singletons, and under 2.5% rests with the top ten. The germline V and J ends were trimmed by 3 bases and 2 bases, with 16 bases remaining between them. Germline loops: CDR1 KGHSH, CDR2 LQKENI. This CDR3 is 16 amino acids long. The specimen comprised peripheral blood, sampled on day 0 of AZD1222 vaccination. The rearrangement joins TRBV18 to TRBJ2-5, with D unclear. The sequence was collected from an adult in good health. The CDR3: CASSPKRTGFQETQYF. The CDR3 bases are TGTGCCAGCTCACCTAAACGGACGGGTTTTCAAGAGACCCAGTACTTC.